This TCR beta chain is from a study of blood T cell repertoires in COVID-19. Study in general: From the United States, Italy and Spain came samples of acute and convalescent COVID-19.

This CDR3 is built from 13 residues. Germline CDR1 reads SNHLY; CDR2 reads FYNNEI. V was clipped by 3 bases and J by 3 bases, with 8 bases between them. The method was immunoSEQ multiplex PCR; TCRdb's version includes in-frame clones alone and lacks a portion of them. The sample lists about 480,000 clones; approximately 88% were seen once. The rearrangement joins TRBV2 to TRBJ1-1; tentative D call: TRBD1 (5 bases). This clonotype originated in a woman in her forties or fifties with COVID-19, enrolled during active disease. Material: peripheral blood. CDR3 in amino acids: CASSDGGDTEAFF. CDR3 sequence (DNA): TGTGCCAGCAGTGACGGGGGGGACACTGAAGCTTTCTTT.